Below, 21 T cell receptor beta chains from the same sample are listed, as sequenced in a study of T cell repertoires in cytomegalovirus infection. These receptors' antigens are unknown. MiXCR was run by TCRdb on the reads, yielding one entry per CDR3 protein. This table has 300,000 to 400,000 distinct CDR3 sequences, about 27% appearing once. The sequences come from cultured PBMCs, collected from culture after CMV antigen stimulation. These receptors were collected from a human donor in good health (CMV status not recorded). Some clones in this sample may be carry-over from other donors' samples.

The J gene is TRBJ2-3, the V gene TRBV29-1; maybe TRBD2 (6 bases). Trimming pared 7 bases from V and 0 bases from J, leaving 26 bases between. CDR1 is SQVTM, CDR2 ANQGSEA, per germline. The CDR3 has 18 amino acids. CDR3 amino acids: CSAKGIADRYSSTDTQYF. The CDR3 DNA reads TGCAGCGCTAAGGGGATAGCGGATAGATACAGTAGCACAGATACGCAGTATTTT.

This clonotype was observed a few times. The rearrangement uses TRBV4-2 and TRBJ2-1; 9 bases agree with TRBD2. The CDR3 is 18 amino acids. V shed 0 bases and J 7 bases; nucleotides not matched to a gene: 13. Germline values: CDR1 LGHNA, CDR2 YNFKEQ. The CDR3 here is CASSQDWNSGRGKNEQFF. The CDR3 nucleotides read TGTGCCAGCAGCCAAGATTGGAATAGCGGGAGAGGAAAGAATGAGCAGTTCTTC.

The chain couples TRBV7-9 to TRBJ1-5, with 7 bases identical to TRBD1. Unmatched junction bases numbered 6, after V lost 0 bases and J lost 7 bases. Germline V CDR1 and CDR2: SEHNR, FQNEAQ (reference sequence). The length of the CDR3 is 15 residues. CDR3 coding DNA: TGTGCCAGCAGCTTAGCTGCAACAGGGGTGCAGCCCCAGCATTTT. Its translation: CASSLAATGVQPQHF.

This clonotype came up a few times. The chain uses TRBV5-1 and TRBJ2-2; TRBD1 matches at 12 bases. Germline V gives CDR1 SGHRS, CDR2 YFSETQ. V dropped 3 bases and J dropped 5; count of bases not matched to a gene: 8. The CDR3 spans 17 residues. CDR3 DNA sequence: TGCGCCAGCAGCTGGACCGGGACAGGGGGCAAAACCGGGGAGCTGTTTTTT. Its protein product is CASSWTGTGGKTGELFF.

The chain links TRBV10-3 to TRBJ2-3, with D uncertain. V lost 6 bases to trimming and J lost 4 bases, with 14 bases between them. Germline V CDR1 and CDR2: ENHRY, SYGVKD. The CDR3 sequence is 14 residues long. Here the CDR3 reads CAISASVDPDTQYF. Written as DNA, the CDR3 is TGTGCCATCAGCGCCTCCGTAGACCCAGATACGCAGTATTTT.

This clonotype was picked up many times. The chain employs TRBV7-9 and TRBJ2-1, with 10 bases matching TRBD2. This CDR3 has 16 amino acids. V was clipped by 1 base and J by 8 bases; unmatched bases: 8. CDR1 is SEHNR and CDR2 is FQNEAQ in the germline V gene (reference sequence). The DNA of the CDR3 is TGTGCCAGCAGCTTAGACGTAAGCGGGGGGGCCCATGAGCAGTTCTTC. It codes for CASSLDVSGGAHEQFF. Supplemented by reference TRBV7-9 and TRBJ2-1, the full variable domain reads DTGVSQNPRHKITKRGQNVTFRCDPISEHNRLYWYRQTLGQGPEFLTYFQNEAQLEKSRLLSDRFSAERPKGSFSTLEIQRTEQGDSAMYLCASSLDVSGGAHEQFFGPGTRLTVL.

The genes are TRBV12-3 or TRBV12-4 and TRBJ1-4, with TRBD1 matching over 9 bases. The trim removed 6 bases at V and 3 bases at J, leaving 5 bases unmatched. The CDR3 has 15 amino acids. CDR3 nucleotides: TGTGCCAGCAGACCGGGACAGGGACCTAATGAAAAACTGTTTTTT. This encodes CASRPGQGPNEKLFF.

The chain combines TRBV11-2 with TRBJ2-3; no clear D. Trimming removed 3 bases at V and 3 bases at J, with 13 bases between. Germline assignment: CDR1 SGHAT and CDR2 FQNNGV. The length of the CDR3 is 15 residues. CDR3 loop: CASSFGIILTDTQYF. DNA for the CDR3: TGTGCCAGCAGCTTTGGGATAATCCTGACAGATACGCAGTATTTT.

The sample holds one count of this clonotype. V is TRBV25-1 and J is TRBJ2-2, with D possibly TRBD1 on 6 matching bases. Germline V gives CDR1 MGHDK, CDR2 SYGVNS. V gave up 1 base and J gave up 4 bases, with 10 bases separating them. CDR3 length: 15 residues. Here the CDR3 reads CASSESTGPTGELFF. The CDR3 coding sequence is TGTGCCAGCAGTGAATCCACAGGGCCCACCGGGGAGCTGTTTTTT.

This clonotype was seen at least ten times. The V and J genes are TRBV7-6 and TRBJ1-5; 7 nucleotides align to TRBD1. This CDR3 region has 14 residues. The ends lost 5 bases at V and 9 bases at J; junction bases unmatched: 10. Germline CDR1 is SGHVS and CDR2 is FNYEAQ. The CDR3 DNA follows: TGTGCCAGCAGCCCCCGACAGGGTACAGGGCCCCAGCATTTT. Its protein is CASSPRQGTGPQHF.

This chain links TRBV7-2 with TRBJ2-7, with 13 positions matching TRBD2. V lost 0 bases and J lost 7; bases outside the gene matches: 9. CDR1 and CDR2 (germline): SGHTA, FQGNSA. The CDR3 is 17 residues long. CDR3 region: CASSLAEGLAGAPEQYF. The CDR3 DNA reads as TGTGCCAGCAGCTTAGCAGAAGGACTAGCGGGGGCACCAGAGCAGTACTTC. Using reference TRBV7-2 and TRBJ2-7 for the parts outside the CDR3, the full variable domain is GAGVSQSPSNKVTEKGKDVELRCDPISGHTALYWYRQSLGQGLEFLIYFQGNSAPDKSGLPSDRFSAERTGGSVSTLTIQRTQQEDSAVYLCASSLAEGLAGAPEQYFGPGTRLTVT.

In its sample, this clonotype was seen a few times. The chain joins TRBV12-3 or TRBV12-4 to TRBJ1-2, with D unclear. CDR3 length: 15 amino acids. Trimming cost V 5 bases and J 8 bases, with 21 bases left between them. The CDR3 bases are TGTGCCAGCAGTGACGCAGTAGCGGGTTTAAGGGGCTACACCTTC. Translating it yields CASSDAVAGLRGYTF.

The genes are TRBV12-3 or TRBV12-4 and TRBJ1-5; D ambiguous. The V end lost 0 bases, the J end lost 0 bases, and 15 bases lay between the germline ends. The CDR3 is made up of 18 amino acids. The CDR3 reads CASSLAPSRPDSNQPQHF. The CDR3, as DNA: TGTGCCAGCAGTTTAGCCCCTTCGAGGCCCGATAGCAATCAGCCCCAGCATTTT.

The genes are TRBV7-4 and TRBJ2-1, with D maybe TRBD2 (5 bases). Per the germline V gene, CDR1 is SGHVT and CDR2 is SQSDAQ. The CDR3 has 12 amino acids. Trimming cost V 5 bases and J 9 bases, with 11 bases left between them. The CDR3 loop reads CASSTTSGEQFF. DNA of the CDR3: TGTGCCAGCAGCACTACTAGTGGTGAGCAGTTCTTC.

V and J are TRBV7-6 and TRBJ1-6; D gene ambiguous. Deletions cut 5 bases from V and 5 bases from J, with 13 bases between. The CDR3 spans 15 residues. From germline, CDR1 is SGHVS and CDR2 FNYEAQ. The CDR3 sequence: CASSPQRGNNSPLHF. CDR3 sequence (DNA): TGTGCCAGCAGCCCACAGCGGGGAAATAATTCACCCCTCCACTTT.

In this sample, this clonotype turned up many times. The chain combines TRBV7-8 with TRBJ1-5; possibly TRBD1 for D (5 bases). CDR3 length: 13 residues. V lost 5 bases and J lost 7, with 12 bases in between. Germline CDR1 reads SGHVS; CDR2 reads FQNEAQ. Here the CDR3 reads CASSPQEDQPQHF. The CDR3 DNA reads as TGTGCCAGCAGCCCACAGGAGGACCAGCCCCAGCATTTT.

This clonotype was recorded a few times. As DNA, the CDR3 is TGTGCCAGCAGCTTGGCCCCCCAAAACATTCAGTACTTC. Its translation: CASSLAPQNIQYF. The chain links TRBV7-2 to TRBJ2-4; no definite D call. CDR1 and CDR2 from the germline V gene are SGHTA and FQGNSA. Deletions cut 3 bases from V and 5 bases from J, with 8 bases between. The CDR3 extends over 13 amino acids.

The CDR3 here is CASSETRAPMNTEAFF. In DNA form, the CDR3 reads TGCGCCAGCAGTGAGACCAGGGCCCCTATGAACACTGAAGCTTTCTTT. V usage is TRBV10-2 and J usage is TRBJ1-1, with D possibly TRBD1 on 5 matching bases. V was cut by 2 bases and J by 0 bases, with 13 bases left in between. The CDR3 runs 16 residues. Germline V gene lookup returns CDR1 WSHSY and CDR2 SAAADI.

This clonotype was counted a few times. This chain connects TRBV28 to TRBJ1-1; possible D gene TRBD1, 6 bases. In germline, CDR1 is MDHEN, CDR2 SYDVKM. The CDR3 has 15 amino acids. Trimming left V 1 base short and J 5 bases short, with 14 bases between. The CDR3 region has the DNA TGTGCCAGCAGTTTATCAGGGGTCGGAAGGACTGAAGCTTTCTTT. It encodes CASSLSGVGRTEAFF. The complete variable domain, with remaining parts taken from reference TRBV28 and TRBJ1-1, reads DVKVTQSSRYLVKRTGEKVFLECVQDMDHENMFWYRQDPGLGLRLIYFSYDVKMKEKGDIPEGYSVSREKKERFSLILESASTNQTSMYLCASSLSGVGRTEAFFGQGTRLTVV.

The chain recombines TRBV6-1 with TRBJ2-7, with 9 bases lining up with TRBD1. Looked up from germline, CDR1 is MNHNS and CDR2 is SASEGT. The ends lost 6 bases at V and 0 bases at J; junction bases unmatched: 3. The CDR3 length is 14 residues. This CDR3 reads CASSGTGISYEQYF. The CDR3 region has the DNA TGTGCCAGCAGCGGGACAGGGATCTCCTACGAGCAGTACTTC.

The rearrangement joins TRBV2 to TRBJ1-2; D might be TRBD1 (6 bases). Per the germline V gene, CDR1 is SNHLY and CDR2 is FYNNEI. The CDR3 extends over 14 amino acids. V was cut by 1 base and J by 3 bases, with 9 bases left in between. The CDR3 is CASSEDTGHYGYTF. For the CDR3, the DNA is TGTGCCAGCAGTGAAGATACAGGGCACTATGGCTACACCTTC.